A selection of T cell receptor beta chains follows, all from one sample in a study of shared clonotypes between healthy human individuals. The repertoire was sequenced with immunoSEQ multiplex PCR; TCRdb's copy has only in-frame clones and lacks some. The sample has approximately 1,000,000 clones, approximately 80% seen once. Sequencing input: memory CD4+ T cells from PBMCs. All receptors derive from a man aged 18-30 years in good health. Some clones in this sample may be carry-over from other donors' samples. CDR3s include the opening cysteine and the closing phenylalanine or tryptophan. Fields, in order: V gene, D gene, CDR3 length, J gene, clone size, CDR3 DNA, CDR3 protein. A D gene is named only where the DNA matches it firmly. For some rows the clone size is stated as once, few or many, or as a class when expanded; others skip it.

v_call: TRBV28; d_call: NA; cdr3_length: 16; j_call: TRBJ2-3; clone_size: NA; cdr3_nt: TGTGCCAGCAGTTTTATTAGGGTACGGGTGGCAGATACGCAGTATTTT; cdr3_aa: CASSFIRVRVADTQYF
v_call: TRBV18; d_call: TRBD1; cdr3_length: 15; j_call: TRBJ1-1; clone_size: NA; cdr3_nt: TGTGCCAGCTCATCTCAAGACAGGGGGCAAGCTGAAGCTTTCTTT; cdr3_aa: CASSSQDRGQAEAFF
v_call: TRBV9; d_call: NA; cdr3_length: 15; j_call: TRBJ2-2; clone_size: NA; cdr3_nt: TGTGCCAGCACAAATCTAGGGATCAACACCGGGGAGCTGTTTTTT; cdr3_aa: CASTNLGINTGELFF
v_call: TRBV7-2; d_call: NA; cdr3_length: 15; j_call: TRBJ2-1; clone_size: NA; cdr3_nt: TGTGCCAGCAGCCGAAACAGGGAACCCTACAATGAGCAGTTCTTC; cdr3_aa: CASSRNREPYNEQFF
v_call: TRBV28; d_call: TRBD2; cdr3_length: 17; j_call: TRBJ2-1; clone_size: NA; cdr3_nt: TGTGCCAGCAAATCAGTTGGTAGAGCGGGAGGTTTCGGTGAGCAGTTCTTC; cdr3_aa: CASKSVGRAGGFGEQFF
v_call: TRBV18; d_call: NA; cdr3_length: 13; j_call: TRBJ2-5; clone_size: NA; cdr3_nt: TGTGCCAGCTCACAGGGCCTCCAAGAGACCCAGTACTTC; cdr3_aa: CASSQGLQETQYF
v_call: TRBV5-1; d_call: TRBD1; cdr3_length: 14; j_call: TRBJ2-7; clone_size: NA; cdr3_nt: TGCGCCAGCAGCCCGGACAGGGGGCATAACGAGCAGTACTTC; cdr3_aa: CASSPDRGHNEQYF
v_call: TRBV9; d_call: NA; cdr3_length: 15; j_call: TRBJ1-1; clone_size: NA; cdr3_nt: TGTGCCAGCAGCGCGGGAGGGCAGGCCAACACTGAAGCTTTCTTT; cdr3_aa: CASSAGGQANTEAFF
v_call: TRBV29-1; d_call: NA; cdr3_length: 12; j_call: TRBJ2-3; clone_size: NA; cdr3_nt: TGCAGCGTTGACGGGCGCGCAGATACGCAGTATTTT; cdr3_aa: CSVDGRADTQYF
v_call: TRBV5-4; d_call: NA; cdr3_length: 12; j_call: TRBJ1-1; clone_size: few; cdr3_nt: TGTGCCAGCAGCATCGACAACCTTGGAGCTTTCTTT; cdr3_aa: CASSIDNLGAFF
v_call: TRBV14; d_call: NA; cdr3_length: 16; j_call: TRBJ1-3; clone_size: NA; cdr3_nt: TGTGCCAGCAGCCTCCGGGGGGGAAGGTCTGGAAACACCATATATTTT; cdr3_aa: CASSLRGGRSGNTIYF
v_call: TRBV9; d_call: TRBD1; cdr3_length: 14; j_call: TRBJ2-5; clone_size: NA; cdr3_nt: TGTGCCAGCAGCTCGACAGGGGGCAGGGAGACCCAGTACTTC; cdr3_aa: CASSSTGGRETQYF
v_call: TRBV7-8; d_call: NA; cdr3_length: 15; j_call: TRBJ2-7; clone_size: NA; cdr3_nt: TGTGCCAGCAGCTTAGAGGTTGGAGGGGGCTATGAGCAGTACTTC; cdr3_aa: CASSLEVGGGYEQYF
v_call: TRBV28; d_call: NA; cdr3_length: 14; j_call: TRBJ1-2; clone_size: NA; cdr3_nt: TGTGCCAGCAGAACAAGCTCGGGGGCGGGAGGCTACACCTTC; cdr3_aa: CASRTSSGAGGYTF
v_call: TRBV18; d_call: TRBD1; cdr3_length: 15; j_call: TRBJ2-1; clone_size: NA; cdr3_nt: TGTGCCAGCTCATCCGTCCCGGGACAGGGGAATGAGCAGTTCTTC; cdr3_aa: CASSSVPGQGNEQFF
v_call: TRBV7-2; d_call: TRBD1; cdr3_length: 14; j_call: TRBJ1-5; clone_size: NA; cdr3_nt: TGTGCCAGCAGCCAAACAGGGGGAGGTCAGCCCCAGCATTTT; cdr3_aa: CASSQTGGGQPQHF
v_call: TRBV7-8; d_call: TRBD1; cdr3_length: 16; j_call: TRBJ2-7; clone_size: NA; cdr3_nt: TGTGCCAGCAGCTTATTACCGGGACAGGACTCCTACGAGCAGTACTTC; cdr3_aa: CASSLLPGQDSYEQYF
v_call: TRBV5-6; d_call: TRBD2; cdr3_length: 13; j_call: TRBJ2-7; clone_size: NA; cdr3_nt: TGTGCCAGCAGCCAGACTAGCGGGGCCGAGCAGTACTTC; cdr3_aa: CASSQTSGAEQYF
v_call: TRBV7-9; d_call: TRBD2; cdr3_length: 15; j_call: TRBJ2-3; clone_size: few; cdr3_nt: TGTGCCAGCAGCAGGACTAGCGCCCGGGGGGATACGCAGTATTTT; cdr3_aa: CASSRTSARGDTQYF
v_call: TRBV28; d_call: TRBD1; cdr3_length: 14; j_call: TRBJ1-5; clone_size: NA; cdr3_nt: TGTGCCAGCAGTACAGGGGGGAAAAATCAGCCCCAGCATTTT; cdr3_aa: CASSTGGKNQPQHF
v_call: TRBV5-8; d_call: NA; cdr3_length: 14; j_call: TRBJ2-7; clone_size: NA; cdr3_nt: TGTGCCAGCAGCTTGGACAGGGCGTTGTACGAGCAGTACTTC; cdr3_aa: CASSLDRALYEQYF
v_call: TRBV7-3; d_call: NA; cdr3_length: 13; j_call: TRBJ2-7; clone_size: NA; cdr3_nt: TGTGCCAGCAGCTTAACGACGGCAAACGAGCAGTACTTC; cdr3_aa: CASSLTTANEQYF
v_call: TRBV30; d_call: NA; cdr3_length: 11; j_call: TRBJ2-7; clone_size: NA; cdr3_nt: TGTGCCTGGAGTATTCGGAATGAGCAGTACTTC; cdr3_aa: CAWSIRNEQYF
v_call: TRBV4-2; d_call: NA; cdr3_length: 14; j_call: TRBJ2-2; clone_size: NA; cdr3_nt: TGTGCCAGCAGCCAAGTGAGGAACACCGGGGAGCTGTTTTTT; cdr3_aa: CASSQVRNTGELFF
v_call: TRBV7-3; d_call: TRBD1; cdr3_length: 14; j_call: TRBJ2-3; clone_size: NA; cdr3_nt: TGTGCCAGCAGCTCAGGGGGAATACCAGATACGCAGTATTTT; cdr3_aa: CASSSGGIPDTQYF
v_call: TRBV5-1; d_call: NA; cdr3_length: 15; j_call: TRBJ1-4; clone_size: NA; cdr3_nt: TGCGCCAGCAGGTTCGGGGGTTCGGCTAATGAAAAACTGTTTTTT; cdr3_aa: CASRFGGSANEKLFF
v_call: TRBV6-5; d_call: NA; cdr3_length: 14; j_call: TRBJ2-7; clone_size: NA; cdr3_nt: TGTGCCAGCAGCGAACAGGGACCTAGGGGCGAGCAGTACTTC; cdr3_aa: CASSEQGPRGEQYF
v_call: TRBV6-5; d_call: NA; cdr3_length: 13; j_call: TRBJ2-7; clone_size: NA; cdr3_nt: TGTGCCAGCAGTTTAGGCCGGTTCGGCGAGCAGTACTTC; cdr3_aa: CASSLGRFGEQYF
v_call: TRBV29-1; d_call: NA; cdr3_length: 14; j_call: TRBJ1-1; clone_size: NA; cdr3_nt: TGCAGCGTTGGGCAGGGCGAAGCGAACACTGAAGCTTTCTTT; cdr3_aa: CSVGQGEANTEAFF
v_call: TRBV6-1; d_call: NA; cdr3_length: 15; j_call: TRBJ2-7; clone_size: NA; cdr3_nt: TGTGCCAGCAGTGAAAGAATGCGGGACTCCTACGAGCAGTACTTC; cdr3_aa: CASSERMRDSYEQYF
v_call: TRBV11-2; d_call: TRBD2; cdr3_length: 17; j_call: TRBJ2-5; clone_size: few; cdr3_nt: TGTGCCAGCAGCTTAGATTGGGCTAGCGGCCTTCGCGAGACCCAGTACTTC; cdr3_aa: CASSLDWASGLRETQYF